A selection of T cell receptor beta chains follows, all from one sample in a study of cytomegalovirus exposure and HLA in healthy donors. TCRdb's table, derived via immunoSEQ multiplex PCR, lists solely in-frame clones and lacks some. Its clone listing holds tens of thousands of clones. The material sequenced was PBMCs. These receptors were obtained from a middle-aged woman in good health and CMV-seropositive. The CDR3 runs from the conserved cysteine through the conserved F or W. Fields, in order: J gene, V gene, D gene, CDR3 DNA, CDR3 protein. A D gene is named only where the DNA matches it firmly.

TRBJ2-7,TRBV6-5,-,TGTGCCAGCAGTTACCAAGGGGGAGCCAGCTCCTACGAGCAGTACTTC,CASSYQGGASSYEQYF
TRBJ2-3,TRBV5-1,-,TGCGCCAGCAGCTTGGGGCGGGTGGAGGATACGCAGTATTTT,CASSLGRVEDTQYF
TRBJ2-5,TRBV10-3,TRBD2,TGTGCCATCAGTGGTGGCGTTGCTCCGACCGGGAGGGAGACCCAGTACTTC,CAISGGVAPTGRETQYF
TRBJ2-7,TRBV10-3,-,TGTGCCATCCGGGACTCGAGCTCCTACGAGCAGTACTTC,CAIRDSSSYEQYF
TRBJ1-2,TRBV4-1,TRBD1,TGCGCCAGCAGCCAAGTACGGGGACAGGGCAATGACTACACCTTC,CASSQVRGQGNDYTF
TRBJ1-4,TRBV30,TRBD1,TGTGCCTGGAGTGGGGACAGTAATGAAAAACTGTTTTTT,CAWSGDSNEKLFF
TRBJ1-5,TRBV28,-,TGTGCCAGCAGTGAACCGGGTCTTACGATGGGCAATCAGCCCCAGCATTTT,CASSEPGLTMGNQPQHF
TRBJ2-7,TRBV6-1,-,TGTGCCAGCGGACTCCCCGGGGCCTACGAGCAGTACTTC,CASGLPGAYEQYF
TRBJ2-7,TRBV6-5,TRBD1,TGTGCCAGCAGTTACCGGGACAGGGGAGGCTACGAGCAGTACTTC,CASSYRDRGGYEQYF
TRBJ1-5,TRBV28,-,TGTGCCAGCAGTCTCGGAGGGGTTAGCAATCAGCCCCAGCATTTT,CASSLGGVSNQPQHF
TRBJ2-7,TRBV4-2,TRBD2,TGTGCCAGCAGCCAAGTGGTTAGCGGGGGGGCCTACGAGCAGTACTTC,CASSQVVSGGAYEQYF
TRBJ2-1,TRBV7-9,TRBD2,TGTGCCAGCAGAGAGGAAGTAGCGGGGTTGCATGAGCAGTTCTTC,CASREEVAGLHEQFF
TRBJ1-5,TRBV7-9,-,TGTGCCAGCAGCTTAGCACAGGGAAATCAGCCCCAGCATTTT,CASSLAQGNQPQHF
TRBJ1-1,TRBV4-2,TRBD1,TGTGCCAGCAGCCCTCTCAACGGGGCGACAGGGGGCACTGAAGCTTTCTTT,CASSPLNGATGGTEAFF
TRBJ1-1,TRBV5-1,-,TGCGCCAGCAGTAAGGTCGGGGGCACTGAAGCTTTCTTT,CASSKVGGTEAFF
TRBJ2-1,TRBV7-7,TRBD2,TGTGCTAGCAGCTCCCTCGGGGGGACTAACAATGAGCAGTTCTTC,CASSSLGGTNNEQFF
TRBJ1-3,TRBV2,-,TGTGCCAGCAGTGAAAAGGGGGTGGCTGGAAACACCATATATTTT,CASSEKGVAGNTIYF
TRBJ2-2,TRBV15,-,TGTGCCACCAGCAGAGATTACCAGAAAACCACCGGGGAGCTGTTTTTT,CATSRDYQKTTGELFF
TRBJ2-7,TRBV19,TRBD2,TGTGCCAGTGCCCTGGGCGGGGGAATCTACGAGCAGTACTTC,CASALGGGIYEQYF
TRBJ2-1,TRBV7-2,TRBD2,TGTGCCAGCAGCCGGGGACTAGCGAGAAACAATGAGCAGTTCTTC,CASSRGLARNNEQFF
TRBJ1-1,TRBV6-4,TRBD1,TGTGCCAGCAGTGTTCCGGGACAGGGGGCTAGTAGCACTGAAGCTTTCTTT,CASSVPGQGASSTEAFF
TRBJ2-1,TRBV5-1,TRBD2,TGCGCCAGCAGCACTAGCGGGAGCATCGACAATGAGCAGTTCTTC,CASSTSGSIDNEQFF
TRBJ1-4,TRBV5-4,-,TGTGCCAGCAGATCTAAAACGGGAAAACTGTTTTTT,CASRSKTGKLFF
TRBJ2-2,TRBV7-9,TRBD1,TGTGCCAGCAGCACCTCCGGGACAGGGAACACCGGGGAGCTGTTTTTT,CASSTSGTGNTGELFF
TRBJ2-7,TRBV5-6,-,TGTGCCAGCAGCTTGGGGGGGGTAAGCGGGCTTGGACCTTACGAGCAGTACTTC,CASSLGGVSGLGPYEQYF
TRBJ1-5,TRBV6-6,-,TGTGCCAGCAGCCACGCGGGGCCCCAGCATTTT,CASSHAGPQHF
TRBJ2-1,TRBV13,-,TGTGCCAGCAGCTTACCGGGGAGGCCCTACAATGAGCAGTTCTTC,CASSLPGRPYNEQFF
TRBJ2-7,TRBV28,TRBD2,TGTGCCAGCAGTACAAATCTAGCGGGAGGGCCCAACTACGAGCAGTACTTC,CASSTNLAGGPNYEQYF
TRBJ1-6,TRBV7-2,TRBD1,TGTGCCAGCAGACCCATAGACAGGGCGGATTCACCCCTCCACTTT,CASRPIDRADSPLHF
TRBJ2-2,TRBV11-1,-,TGTGCCAGCAGCTTAAGGAGACAGCAGAACACCGGGGAGCTGTTTTTT,CASSLRRQQNTGELFF
TRBJ2-7,TRBV25-1,TRBD1,TGTGCCAGCAGTCAGACAGGGTACGAGCAGTACTTC,CASSQTGYEQYF
TRBJ1-1,TRBV30,TRBD1,TGTGCCTGGATGTGGACAGGGGGATCTGAAGCTTTCTTT,CAWMWTGGSEAFF
TRBJ1-1,TRBV4-3,TRBD1,TGCGCCAGCAGCCCCGGGCCAGGGGGCACTGAAGCTTTCTTT,CASSPGPGGTEAFF
TRBJ2-1,TRBV6-1,-,TGTGCCAGCAGGCGGGAACCCTACAATGAGCAGTTCTTC,CASRREPYNEQFF
TRBJ2-1,TRBV27,-,TGTGCCAGCAGTTTATATGGACAGAAGCAGTTCTTC,CASSLYGQKQFF
TRBJ1-2,TRBV9,TRBD1,TGTGCCAGCAGCGTAGCTTGGGACAGGGGGCAAGGCTACACCTTC,CASSVAWDRGQGYTF
TRBJ1-5,TRBV30,TRBD1,TGTGCCTGGAGCGGGGACAGCTATCAGCCCCAGCATTTT,CAWSGDSYQPQHF
TRBJ1-1,TRBV5-1,TRBD1,TGCGCCAGCTTGTCGGGACAGGGGGCCAACACTGAAGCTTTCTTT,CASLSGQGANTEAFF
TRBJ2-5,TRBV19,TRBD2,TGTGCCAGTAGTGGCTGGACTAGCGGGCAAGAGACCCAGTACTTC,CASSGWTSGQETQYF
TRBJ1-1,TRBV28,-,TGTGCCAGCAGTTCCCCCCTCCCAGCAGGGTTGGAGACTGAAGCTTTCTTT,CASSSPLPAGLETEAFF
TRBJ1-2,TRBV7-9,TRBD1,TGTGCCAGCAGCTTAGTGTCTCAGGGGGGCGGCGGAGGCTACACCTTC,CASSLVSQGGGGGYTF
TRBJ2-7,TRBV5-6,TRBD2,TGTGCCAGCAGCTTGGAAGTTCCGGGAGGGCGCGAGCAGTACTTC,CASSLEVPGGREQYF
TRBJ2-7,TRBV28,-,TGTGCCAGCAGTACCCGGGACTCTCGAGCCTACGAGCAGTACTTC,CASSTRDSRAYEQYF
TRBJ1-1,TRBV6-5,-,TGTGCCAGCACCACAGGACAGCGGGAAACTGAAGCTTTCTTT,CASTTGQRETEAFF
TRBJ1-1,TRBV6-1,-,TGTGCCAGCAGTGAAGTGTGGCAGGCTGAAGCTTTCTTT,CASSEVWQAEAFF
TRBJ2-7,TRBV28,-,TGTGCCAGCAGCCAACAGGGCTACGAGCAGTACTTC,CASSQQGYEQYF
TRBJ1-3,TRBV5-5,-,TGTGCCAGCAGCTCCGTAACGAGATCTGGAAACACCATATATTTT,CASSSVTRSGNTIYF
TRBJ1-5,TRBV19,TRBD1,TGTGCCAGTAGTATTTCTGGACAGGGCGGCAATCAGCCCCAGCATTTT,CASSISGQGGNQPQHF
TRBJ2-5,TRBV7-2,TRBD1,TGTGCCAGCAGACCTAGGACAGGGAAGGAGACCCAGTACTTC,CASRPRTGKETQYF
TRBJ2-1,TRBV4-3,TRBD1,TGCGCCAGCAGCCCTGGGACAGGGCAAAATGAGCAGTTCTTC,CASSPGTGQNEQFF